Listed here are 23 T cell receptor beta chains from one sample, sequenced in a study of control samples from healthy donors and cancer patients. The protocol was immunoSEQ multiplex PCR, while the TCRdb copy is restricted to in-frame clones and leaves out a portion. The sample has 150,000 or so clones; around nine tenths are singletons. The sample comprised blood. The receptors here all came from a woman aged 30 to 39 in good health.

The CDR3: CASSPDRGSQETQYF. The DNA of the CDR3 is TGCGCCAGCAGCCCAGACAGGGGATCCCAAGAGACCCAGTACTTC. This rearrangement joins TRBV4-1 to TRBJ2-5, with 8 nucleotides matching TRBD1. From germline, CDR1 is MGHRA and CDR2 YSYEKL. J lost 1 base, V lost 4 bases, and 5 bases had no gene match. This CDR3 contains 15 residues.

The rearrangement links TRBV25-1 to TRBJ1-2; D perhaps matches TRBD1 (5 bases). Germline lookup yields CDR1 MGHDK and CDR2 SYGVNS. V lost 6 bases to trimming and J lost 3 bases, with 17 bases between them. The CDR3 consists of 15 residues. The CDR3 is CASRGAGGKDYGYTF. DNA of the CDR3: TGTGCCAGCAGAGGGGCGGGGGGTAAAGACTATGGCTACACCTTC.

This CDR3 is CASSPSTGDYTGELFF. CDR3 in DNA: TGTGCCAGCAGTCCCTCGACAGGGGATTACACCGGGGAGCTGTTTTTT. The chain has TRBV27 and TRBJ2-2, with 8 nucleotides matching TRBD1. CDR1 and CDR2 from the germline V gene are MNHEY and SMNVEV (reference sequence). The CDR3 extends over 16 amino acids. With 5 bases clipped from V and 3 bases from J, the junction kept 8 bases outside the gene matches.

The chain carries TRBV4-2 and TRBJ1-5, with D possibly being TRBD1 (5 bases). The germline CDR1 and CDR2 sequences are LGHNA and YNFKEQ. This CDR3 contains 14 residues. V lost 4 bases and J lost 5, with 12 bases in between. CDR3 sequence reads: CASSLLSGDQPQHF. CDR3 coding DNA: TGTGCCAGCAGCCTACTATCGGGGGATCAGCCCCAGCATTTT.

The J gene is TRBJ2-7, the V gene TRBV5-1; TRBD1 might be the D (6 bases). The CDR3 totals 14 residues. V was cut by 0 bases and J by 5 bases, with 12 bases left in between. CDR1 and CDR2 from the germline V gene are SGHRS and YFSETQ. The chain's CDR3 is CASSLVSTGNEQYF. CDR3 nucleotides: TGCGCCAGCAGCTTGGTTTCCACAGGGAACGAGCAGTACTTC.

This clone was picked up one time. This CDR3 is CASSLRGPNTGELFF. The CDR3 DNA reads TGTGCCAGCAGCTTAAGAGGGCCGAACACCGGGGAGCTGTTTTTT. The V gene is TRBV7-9, the J gene TRBJ2-2; D might be TRBD2 (5 bases). V lost 2 bases and J 0 bases, leaving 7 bases between the germline ends. The CDR3 runs 15 residues. The germline V gene has CDR1 SEHNR and CDR2 FQNEAQ (reference sequence).

This chain links TRBV29-1 with TRBJ2-5, with D uncertain. V was shortened by 4 bases and J by 2 bases, with 8 bases between the two germline ends. The CDR3 loop spans 12 amino acids. CDR1 is SQVTM and CDR2 is ANQGSEA in the germline V gene. The CDR3 spells CSVAETQETQYF. CDR3 DNA sequence: TGCAGCGTTGCAGAAACACAAGAGACCCAGTACTTC.

This clone came up once. The J gene is TRBJ2-1, the V gene TRBV18; 7 bases line up with TRBD1. V lost 3 bases, J lost 10 bases, and 6 bases stayed unmatched. The CDR3 covers 13 residues. CDR1 is KGHSH and CDR2 is LQKENI in the germline V gene. The CDR3 region is CASSPRQGWEQFF. The CDR3 region has the DNA TGTGCCAGCTCACCGAGACAGGGTTGGGAGCAGTTCTTC.

The chain carries TRBV7-3 and TRBJ2-3; 11 bases agree with TRBD2. The CDR3 is 17 amino acids. V lost 3 bases, J lost 2 bases, and 7 bases stayed unmatched. The germline CDR1 and CDR2 sequences are SGHTA and FQGTGA. CDR3 sequence (DNA): TGTGCCAGCAGCTTTCCCACTAGCGGGAGAAACACAGATACGCAGTATTTT. Translation: CASSFPTSGRNTDTQYF.

The chain links TRBV2 to TRBJ1-6, with D unclear. This CDR3 contains 12 residues. Germline loops: CDR1 SNHLY, CDR2 FYNNEI. Trimming cost V 7 bases and J 5 bases, with 6 bases left between them. In nucleotides, the CDR3 is TGTGCCAGCAATGAGAATAATTCACCCCTCCACTTT. It translates to CASNENNSPLHF.

This clone was recorded once. CDR3 nucleotide sequence: TGTGCCAGTAGAATTCGAGATGAGCAGTTCTTC. It specifies CASRIRDEQFF. The chain is built from TRBV19 and TRBJ2-1; D is unresolved. V lost 6 bases and J 8 bases, leaving 8 bases between the germline ends. From germline, CDR1 is LNHDA and CDR2 SQIVND (reference sequence). CDR3 length: 11 amino acids.

V usage is TRBV30 and J usage is TRBJ2-1; 12 bases match TRBD2. The germline CDR1 and CDR2 sequences are GTSNPN and SVGIG (reference sequence). CDR3 length: 15 residues. V gave up 1 base and J gave up 3 bases; unmatched junction bases: 1. CDR3 in amino acids: CAWSGTSGNYNEQFF. CDR3 DNA: TGTGCCTGGAGTGGGACTAGCGGGAACTACAATGAGCAGTTCTTC.

This clone is a singleton in its sample. This chain connects TRBV7-3 to TRBJ2-3; TRBD2 matches 13 bases. The trim removed 3 bases at V and 4 bases at J, leaving 7 bases unmatched. The CDR3 extends over 17 amino acids. CDR1 and CDR2 from the germline V gene are SGHTA and FQGTGA. CDR3 DNA: TGTGCCAGCAGCTTTTTTCCGGGACTAGCGGGATCAGATACGCAGTATTTT. Amino acids: CASSFFPGLAGSDTQYF.

The chain joins TRBV4-1 to TRBJ2-1, with 13 bases aligning to TRBD2. CDR3 length: 18 residues. Losses at the gene ends were 4 bases for V and 2 bases for J; bases not matched to a gene: 8. Germline CDR1 and CDR2: MGHRA and YSYEKL. As DNA, the CDR3 is TGCGCCAGCAGCCCCTTGGGACTAGCGGGGTCCCCCTACAATGAGCAGTTCTTC. This codes for CASSPLGLAGSPYNEQFF.

The chain has TRBV7-3 and TRBJ2-3; 8 bases match TRBD2. CDR3 length: 15 amino acids. V was pared by 4 bases and J by 4 bases, with 7 bases of the junction left unmatched. The germline V gene has CDR1 SGHTA and CDR2 FQGTGA. CDR3 sequence reads: CASSSHSGSSDTQYF. CDR3 bases: TGTGCCAGCAGCTCCCACAGCGGGAGCTCAGATACGCAGTATTTT. Supplemented by reference TRBV7-3 and TRBJ2-3, the full variable domain reads GAGVSQTPSNKVTEKGKYVELRCDPISGHTALYWYRQSLGQGPEFLIYFQGTGAADDSGLPNDRFFAVRPEGSVSTLKIQRTERGDSAVYLCASSSHSGSSDTQYFGPGTRLTVL.

This chain joins TRBV9 and TRBJ2-7; 13 bases align to TRBD2. With 3 bases clipped from V and 4 bases from J, the junction kept 4 bases outside the gene matches. CDR1 and CDR2 from the germline V gene are SGDLS and YYNGEE. The CDR3 is 15 residues long. The DNA for the CDR3 is TGTGCCAGCAGCGAGGGACTAGCGGGATCGTACGAGCAGTACTTC. This gives the protein CASSEGLAGSYEQYF.

This chain links TRBV6-5 with TRBJ2-3; D gene unclear. Looked up from germline, CDR1 is MNHEY and CDR2 is SVGAGI. The V and J ends lost 4 bases and 4 bases respectively, with 15 bases between them. The CDR3 has 15 amino acids. The CDR3 is CASSSQPSAPDTQYF. In DNA form, the CDR3 reads TGTGCCAGCAGTTCCCAGCCTTCCGCACCAGATACGCAGTATTTT.

This clone has more than one count but fewer than ten. V and J are TRBV6-4 and TRBJ2-2; tentative D call: TRBD1 (5 bases). CDR3 size: 14 residues. CDR1 is MRHNA and CDR2 is SNTAGT in the germline V gene. V shed 0 bases and J shed 3 bases, with 5 bases lying between them. Written as DNA, the CDR3 is TGTGCCAGCAGTGACTCACAGGACACCGGGGAGCTGTTTTTT. It specifies CASSDSQDTGELFF.

The gene calls are TRBV5-1 and TRBJ1-1; a weak D match, TRBD1 (5 bases). Trimming took off 5 bases at V and 0 bases at J, with 14 bases between the two ends. This CDR3 comprises 15 residues. Germline V gene sequence: CDR1 SGHRS, CDR2 YFSETQ. This chain's CDR3 is CASSGLGTLNTEAFF. CDR3 sequence (DNA): TGCGCCAGCAGTGGTCTAGGGACCCTGAACACTGAAGCTTTCTTT.

This clone was detected only once. V is TRBV7-2 and J is TRBJ2-3; perhaps D is TRBD1 or TRBD2 (5 bases each). V was clipped by 3 bases and J by 3 bases, with 16 bases between them. The germline V gene has CDR1 SGHTA and CDR2 FQGNSA. CDR3 size: 16 residues. The DNA of the CDR3 is TGTGCCAGCAGCTTGACCCCGAGGGGCGGGACAGATACGCAGTATTTT. It specifies CASSLTPRGGTDTQYF. Variable domain in full (rest from reference TRBV7-2 and TRBJ2-3): GAGVSQSPSNKVTEKGKDVELRCDPISGHTALYWYRQSLGQGLEFLIYFQGNSAPDKSGLPSDRFSAERTGGSVSTLTIQRTQQEDSAVYLCASSLTPRGGTDTQYFGPGTRLTVL.

This clone was picked up one time. V is TRBV5-1 and J is TRBJ2-5; D gene ambiguous. Trimming cost V 4 bases and J 5 bases, with 12 bases left between them. The CDR3 runs 13 residues. Germline V CDR1 and CDR2: SGHRS, YFSETQ. In DNA, the CDR3 is TGCGCCAGCAGCCCCCGTCCTGACGAGACCCAGTACTTC. Amino acids: CASSPRPDETQYF.

The CDR3 region is CASSSRGTGGNYGYTF. CDR3 nucleotide sequence: TGTGCCAGCAGTTCTCGTGGGACAGGCGGCAACTATGGCTACACCTTC. The V gene is TRBV6-6, the J gene TRBJ1-2, with TRBD1 matching 8 bases. V gave up 4 bases and J gave up 2 bases; unmatched junction bases: 9. The CDR3 has 16 amino acids. Per germline, CDR1 MNHNY and CDR2 SVGAGI (reference sequence).

The chain uses TRBV11-2 and TRBJ2-1; perhaps TRBD2 as D (6 bases). The CDR3 totals 13 residues. Germline V gene sequence: CDR1 SGHAT, CDR2 FQNNGV. The V gene lost 0 bases and the J gene lost 7 bases, with 7 bases spanning the gap. CDR3 DNA sequence: TGTGCCAGCAGCTTAGATGGGGGGAATGAGCAGTTCTTC. Its protein product is CASSLDGGNEQFF.